A single sample is the source of the 9 T cell receptor beta chains below, sequenced in a study of blood T cell repertoires in COVID-19. Profiling relied on immunoSEQ multiplex PCR, and the TCRdb table lists in-frame clones only, not all of them. Found here are roughly 250,000 clones, around 90% of them singletons; the top ten hold about 6%. Sequenced sample: PBMCs or T cells enriched from blood (not recorded which). The source of these receptors is a woman aged 30 to 39 with acute COVID-19.

The V gene is TRBV10-2, the J gene TRBJ1-1, with 11 nucleotides matching TRBD1. CDR3 length: 16 amino acids. Germline loops: CDR1 WSHSY, CDR2 SAAADI. V lost 2 bases and J lost 4; bases outside the gene matches: 6. CDR3 bases: TGCGCCAGCAGTGAGAGGGACAGGGGGGGGTGCACTGAAGCTTTCTTT. Translated: CASSERDRGGCTEAFF.

The V and J genes are TRBV27 and TRBJ2-7, with a tentative D call TRBD1 (5 bases). The CDR3 sequence is 14 residues long. V was trimmed by 5 bases and J by 0 bases, leaving 11 bases between them. From germline, CDR1 is MNHEY and CDR2 SMNVEV (reference sequence). CDR3 coding DNA: TGTGCCAGCAGTAACAGACAGATCTCCTACGAGCAGTACTTC. It yields the protein CASSNRQISYEQYF.

The chain joins TRBV6-1 to TRBJ2-2; D is uncertain. Trimming pared 2 bases from V and 2 bases from J, leaving 3 bases between. Per the germline V gene, CDR1 is MNHNS and CDR2 is SASEGT. This CDR3 spans 13 amino acids. The CDR3 nucleotides are TGTGCCAGCAGTGAATTAAACACCGGGGAGCTGTTTTTT. Amino acids: CASSELNTGELFF.

V gene TRBV12-3 or TRBV12-4 combines with J gene TRBJ1-5; D is undetermined. The CDR3 contains 13 residues. V was clipped by 5 bases and J by 2 bases, with 7 bases between them. CDR3 loop: CASSLSRNQPQHF. The CDR3, as DNA: TGTGCCAGCAGTCTATCTCGCAATCAGCCCCAGCATTTT.

This clone was seen a single time. The chain combines TRBV11-3 with TRBJ2-1; possible D gene TRBD2, 6 bases. From germline, CDR1 is SGHNT and CDR2 YENEEA. The CDR3 contains 16 residues. The ends were cut back, 5 bases at V and 3 bases at J, with 17 bases in the middle. This CDR3 is CASSQELARDYNEQFF. The CDR3 nucleotides are TGTGCCAGCAGCCAGGAGCTAGCGAGGGACTACAATGAGCAGTTCTTC.

The chain joins TRBV6-1 to TRBJ1-5, with D hard to call. V lost 2 bases to trimming and J lost 1 base, with 12 bases between them. The CDR3 loop spans 16 amino acids. Looked up from germline, CDR1 is MNHNS and CDR2 is SASEGT. The CDR3 here is CASSEIQTMSNQPQHF. In DNA form, the CDR3 reads TGTGCCAGCAGTGAAATTCAGACAATGAGCAATCAGCCCCAGCATTTT.

V usage is TRBV3-1 (or the pseudogene TRBV3-2) and J usage is TRBJ2-5; the match to TRBD2 covers 9 bases. The germline V gene encodes CDR1 LGHDT and CDR2 YNNKEL (reference sequence). There are 16 residues in the CDR3. V gave up 4 bases and J gave up 3 bases; unmatched junction bases: 9. CDR3 bases: TGTGCCAGCAGCCCCCGGGGTAGCGGGGGAGAAGAGACCCAGTACTTC. Residues: CASSPRGSGGEETQYF.

The CDR3 loop reads CASSLFSRDLYEQYF. CDR3 in DNA: TGTGCCAGCAGCTTATTTTCCCGAGATCTCTACGAGCAGTACTTC. The chain combines TRBV7-9 with TRBJ2-7; D unresolved. The CDR3 is 15 amino acids. V lost 2 bases and J lost 3, with 14 bases in between. CDR1 and CDR2 (germline): SEHNR, FQNEAQ (reference sequence).

This clone was seen only a few times. The chain links TRBV5-1 to TRBJ1-1, with 11 bases that match TRBD1. J gave up 0 bases and V 5 bases, and 6 bases lay outside the gene matches. This CDR3 contains 16 residues. Germline CDR1 reads SGHRS; CDR2 reads YFSETQ. The CDR3, as DNA: TGCGCCAGCAGGGCGGGACAGGGGGGAATGAACACTGAAGCTTTCTTT. Translation gives CASRAGQGGMNTEAFF. Combining the CDR3 with reference TRBV5-1 and TRBJ1-1 gives the whole variable domain KAGVTQTPRYLIKTRGQQVTLSCSPISGHRSVSWYQQTPGQGLQFLFEYFSETQRNKGNFPGRFSGRQFSNSRSEMNVSTLELGDSALYLCASRAGQGGMNTEAFFGQGTRLTVV.